These 19 T cell receptor beta chains were all obtained from the same sample, sequenced in a study of T-cell reconstitution after alpha-beta-depleted transplantation in children. As it was prepared, the TCRbeta library received unique molecular identifiers. Using its own MiXCR run on the PCR reads, TCRdb lists one record per CDR3 protein. This sample has about 610,000 distinct CDR3 sequences, with 10% to 13% found just once. The sequencing here drew on PBMCs from the stem cell graft donor, taken from the stem cell graft. These receptors were obtained from a human donor who donated a stem cell graft to a child with acute myeloid leukemia.

The V and J genes are TRBV7-6 and TRBJ2-3, with D hard to call. The length of the CDR3 is 12 residues. Germline V lookup: CDR1 SGHVS, CDR2 FNYEAQ. Trimming left V 3 bases short and J 7 bases short, with 8 bases between. CDR3 sequence reads: CASSLRSNTQYF. The CDR3 bases are TGTGCCAGCAGCTTGAGGAGTAATACGCAGTATTTT.

This chain joins TRBV7-2 and TRBJ2-1, with D maybe TRBD2 (5 bases). The CDR3 covers 13 residues. V lost 7 bases and J lost 7, with 14 bases in between. Germline lookup yields CDR1 SGHTA and CDR2 FQGNSA. The CDR3: CASTTATGNEQFF. CDR3 nucleotide sequence: TGTGCCAGCACTACCGCAACGGGGAATGAGCAGTTCTTC. The whole variable domain, remainder taken from reference TRBV7-2 and TRBJ2-1, is GAGVSQSPSNKVTEKGKDVELRCDPISGHTALYWYRQSLGQGLEFLIYFQGNSAPDKSGLPSDRFSAERTGGSVSTLTIQRTQQEDSAVYLCASTTATGNEQFFGPGTRLTVL.

This clonotype was counted many times. The V and J genes are TRBV29-1 and TRBJ2-2; 8 nucleotides line up with TRBD1. Germline V gives CDR1 SQVTM, CDR2 ANQGSEA. CDR3 length equals 14 residues. V lost 3 bases and J lost 4; bases outside the gene matches: 4. The CDR3 nucleotides read TGCAGCGTTGAGCAGGGGGCGGGCACCGGGGAGCTGTTTTTT. This translates into CSVEQGAGTGELFF.

In its sample, this clonotype was seen many times. The J gene is TRBJ1-2, the V gene TRBV25-1; no clear D gene. Germline CDR1 is MGHDK and CDR2 is SYGVNS. The CDR3 is made up of 12 amino acids. Trimming left V 3 bases short and J 0 bases short, with 2 bases between. Here the CDR3 reads CASSDTNYGYTF. CDR3 sequence (DNA): TGTGCCAGCAGTGATACTAACTATGGCTACACCTTC.

This clonotype was detected many times. The V gene is TRBV5-1, the J gene TRBJ2-7, with D perhaps TRBD2 (6 bases). This CDR3 is 15 amino acids long. V was shortened by 0 bases and J by 0 bases, with 10 bases between the two germline ends. From germline, CDR1 is SGHRS and CDR2 YFSETQ. CDR3 amino acids: CASSLGPSDSYEQYF. DNA for the CDR3: TGCGCCAGCAGCTTGGGTCCTAGCGACTCCTACGAGCAGTACTTC. Full variable domain (rest looked up from reference TRBV5-1 and TRBJ2-7): KAGVTQTPRYLIKTRGQQVTLSCSPISGHRSVSWYQQTPGQGLQFLFEYFSETQRNKGNFPGRFSGRQFSNSRSEMNVSTLELGDSALYLCASSLGPSDSYEQYFGPGTRLTVT.

This clonotype was found many times. The chain links TRBV29-1 to TRBJ2-7; possible D gene TRBD1, 6 bases. The CDR3 is made up of 11 amino acids. The V gene lost 7 bases and the J gene lost 3 bases, with 10 bases spanning the gap. Germline assignment: CDR1 SQVTM and CDR2 ANQGSEA. The DNA of the CDR3 is TGCAGCGCGGGGACACTCTACGAGCAGTACTTC. Amino acids: CSAGTLYEQYF.

This clonotype was seen a handful of times. The chain carries TRBV12-3 or TRBV12-4 and TRBJ2-1, with TRBD2 matching 8 bases. This CDR3 is 15 amino acids long. The ends lost 5 bases at V and 6 bases at J; junction bases unmatched: 9. The CDR3 nucleotides read TGTGCCAGCAGTCCGGGACTAGTATTCTCCAATGAGCAGTTCTTC. Its protein product is CASSPGLVFSNEQFF.

In this sample, this clonotype turned up many times. The chain has TRBV15 and TRBJ2-3, with no clear D. This CDR3 is built from 13 residues. The V end was cut by 0 bases, the J end by 2 bases, with 3 bases between. Germline V gene data show CDR1 as LNHNV and CDR2 as YYDKDF (reference sequence). CDR3 sequence: CATSRDPTDTQYF. DNA of the CDR3: TGTGCCACCAGCAGAGATCCCACAGATACGCAGTATTTT.

CDR3 in DNA: TGTGCCAGCAGTTACTCGGGGCTACCGGGACAGAACACCGGGGAGCTGTTTTTT. It encodes CASSYSGLPGQNTGELFF. The gene calls are TRBV6-5 and TRBJ2-2; the D gene is possibly TRBD1 (6 bases). This CDR3 has 18 residues. Germline CDR1 reads MNHEY; CDR2 reads SVGAGI. V was shortened by 0 bases and J by 1 base, with 15 bases between the two germline ends.

This clonotype was recorded many times. The CDR3 DNA is TGCAGTGCTAGAGGCCTCGCCTCCTACGAGCAGTACTTC. Translating it yields CSARGLASYEQYF. This rearrangement joins TRBV20-1 to TRBJ2-7, with no clear D. Trimming took 1 base from V and 0 from J, leaving 7 bases between them. The CDR3 covers 13 residues. The germline gives CDR1 DFQATT, CDR2 SNEGSKA (reference sequence).

The rearrangement uses TRBV7-2 and TRBJ2-3; TRBD2 might be the D (6 bases). Trimming removed 6 bases from V and 0 bases from J, with 16 bases in between. The length of the CDR3 is 16 residues. From germline, CDR1 is SGHTA and CDR2 FQGNSA. For the CDR3, the DNA is TGTGCCAGCAGTTATAGCGGCCAGATAAGCACAGATACGCAGTATTTT. It codes for CASSYSGQISTDTQYF.

Many counts were recorded for this clonotype. The rearrangement links TRBV12-3 or TRBV12-4 to TRBJ2-1; the D is unclear. V was clipped by 1 base and J by 4 bases, with 5 bases between them. This CDR3 spans 13 amino acids. The CDR3 bases are TGTGCCAGCAGTTTAGTGGGGTACAATGAGCAGTTCTTC. Translation gives CASSLVGYNEQFF.

Only a few counts were recorded for this clonotype. This rearrangement joins TRBV4-3 to TRBJ1-1, with D possibly being TRBD1 (5 bases). The CDR3 consists of 16 residues. CDR1 is LGHNA, CDR2 YSLEER, per germline. V was cut by 3 bases and J by 0 bases, with 14 bases left in between. CDR3 loop: CASSQRLTVMNTEAFF. The DNA of the CDR3 is TGCGCCAGCAGCCAGAGATTGACAGTGATGAACACTGAAGCTTTCTTT.

The genes are TRBV6-5 and TRBJ1-2; D possibly corresponds to TRBD1 (5 bases). The CDR3 loop spans 14 amino acids. Trimming stripped 3 bases from V and 5 bases from J, with 13 bases between. Per the germline V gene, CDR1 is MNHEY and CDR2 is SVGAGI. CDR3 loop: CASSYLDSGYGYTF. The DNA for the CDR3 is TGTGCCAGCAGTTATCTCGACTCAGGGTATGGCTACACCTTC.

In this sample, this clonotype turned up many times. The chain combines TRBV7-9 with TRBJ2-7; 10 positions match TRBD1. V shed 3 bases and J 3 bases; nucleotides not matched to a gene: 5. This CDR3 contains 15 residues. CDR1 is SEHNR, CDR2 FQNEAQ, per germline (reference sequence). The CDR3 DNA sequence: TGTGCCAGCAGCTTCCAGACAGGGGGCAGCTACGAGCAGTACTTC. It codes for CASSFQTGGSYEQYF.

This clonotype appeared many times. The gene calls are TRBV6-2 or TRBV6-3 and TRBJ2-7; D unresolved. Per the germline V gene, CDR1 is MNHEY and CDR2 is SVGEGT. This CDR3 region has 13 residues. The V end lost 7 bases, the J end lost 9 bases, and 19 bases lay between the germline ends. This CDR3 is CASTDPTTKGQYF. The CDR3 region has the DNA TGTGCCAGCACCGACCCCACTACTAAGGGGCAGTACTTC.

Only a few counts were recorded for this clonotype. A junction end diverges from the germline sequence, so it may reflect a read error. This sequence joins TRBV20-1 and TRBJ2-1, with 10 nucleotides matching TRBD1. Germline CDR1 is DFQATT and CDR2 is SNEGSKA (reference sequence). The CDR3 covers 16 residues. The CDR3 region is CSARDYGQGVQVEQCF. The CDR3 coding sequence is TGCAGTGCTAGAGATTATGGACAGGGGGTACAGGTTGAGCAGTGCTTC.

This sequence joins TRBV20-1 and TRBJ2-5; a possible D gene is TRBD2 (6 bases). CDR1 is DFQATT and CDR2 is SNEGSKA in the germline V gene (reference sequence). V was pared by 1 base and J by 7 bases, with 19 bases between. The CDR3 extends over 15 amino acids. CDR3 amino acids: CSARGDGDSSWTQYF. CDR3 in DNA: TGCAGTGCTAGAGGGGATGGGGACTCTTCGTGGACCCAGTACTTC.

This clonotype was found many times. The chain is built from TRBV6-5 and TRBJ2-1, with D unclear. The V end was cut by 6 bases, the J end by 5 bases, with 8 bases between. The CDR3 runs 12 residues. In germline, CDR1 is MNHEY, CDR2 SVGAGI. CDR3 DNA sequence: TGTGCCAGCAGATATTTGGACAATGAGCAGTTCTTC. Its translation is CASRYLDNEQFF.